This TCR beta chain was recorded in a study of technical replicates of blood from several donors (dated by TCRdb to 2016 to 2017). A remark on this clone: Which antigen it targets is not known. Base qualities are not recorded, but no much larger clone differs from it by a single base.

Library preparation used the immunoSEQ multiplex PCR assay. TCRdb's version of the immuneACCESS table is confined to in-frame rearrangements and falls short of the full clone set. An unresolved V gene accounts for under half of the shortfall where checked; the remainder is of unknown origin. The sample yields tens of thousands of clones; 95% to 97% were counted once. The top ten constitute 0.39% of the sample. Measured from the cysteine to the phenylalanine, the CDR3 is 16 residues long. The kept DNA is CDR3 alone, 48 bases in frame from the first base. Per the germline V gene (reference sequence), GTSNPN is the CDR1 and SVGIG is the CDR2. Unmatched junction bases come to 8, with V trimmed by 2 bases and J by 2 bases.

This TCR came from a human donor in good health. Sequenced input: T cells isolated from PBMCs. Rearrangement joined TRBV30 to TRBJ1-2; 10 bases in the junction line up with TRBD1. The CDR3 amino acid sequence is: CAWSPRLGQGNYGYTF. The nucleotide sequence reads as follows: TGTGCCTGGAGTCCACGGTTGGGACAGGGGAACTATGGCTACACCTTC.